This T cell receptor (beta chain) emerged from a study of blood T cell repertoires in COVID-19 (dated by TCRdb to the early 2020s). Background on the whole study: The collaborator samples originated in the United States, Italy and Spain and spanned the acute and convalescent phases of COVID-19. The dataset comprised deeply sampled blood TCRbeta repertoires from subjects exposed to, actively infected with, or recovered from COVID-19. A freely available public database, intended as a resource for researchers studying the immune response to SARS-CoV-2, is where the repertoires were released. Nearly every sample came with metadata listing a de-identified subject ID, COVID-19 status, age in years and sex. Where HLA class I and class II types were available, the types were taken from metadata supplied by the sample provider, not from assay-based typing. The material from the prospective study consisted of cDNA or gDNA derived from T cells, B-cell-depleted T cells, or PBMCs. Samples came from the ongoing ImmuneRACE study (first 160 participants) plus 1,254 subjects from 6 global collaborators. Study-wide conclusions, independent of this receptor: The quantity of clinical and demographic metadata differed by source and by participant and was supplied without curation.

With regard to this clone: Its antigen target is currently unknown. Base qualities are missing; no much larger clone stands one base away.

Whole blood was collected in K2EDTA tubes by collaborating institutions according to the institutions' own protocols. For TCRbeta analysis, collaborators shipped samples as frozen whole blood, isolated PBMCs, or DNA extracted from either of those sample types. From cysteine to phenylalanine, the CDR3 is 12 amino acids long. The entry retains the CDR3 DNA only, 36 bases that are in frame from base 1. The germline V gene (reference sequence) specifies SGHKS as CDR1 and YYEKEE as CDR2. The V and J ends are trimmed by 1 base and 5 bases, leaving 7 bases between them. TCRbeta CDR3 regions were amplified from genomic DNA using the immunoSEQ Assay, a bias-controlled multiplex PCR. In the authors' own workflow: Within the assay, amplification of reference gene primers was used to estimate how many nucleated cells each sample contained. To quantify the absolute abundance of each unique TCRbeta CDR3 rearrangement, sequence reads were collapsed and filtered. For each sample, productive Simpson clonality was calculated as the square root of Simpson's diversity index over productive rearrangements. This is the immuneACCESS table as TCRdb keeps it, with only in-frame sequences that have V and J called. A part of the clones is gone; compared with another copy, unresolved V genes explain less than half, and the rest is unexplained. The V and J calls and the clone size are those of that table, but D and trimming were determined from the DNA. This sample holds 150,000 to 200,000 clones; approximately 90% were observed only once. 0.5% to 0.6% of the sample goes to the ten largest clones.

The chain is made from TRBV5-5 and TRBJ2-7, with the D gene uncertain. The sample taken for sequencing was peripheral blood. The receptor was isolated from a man aged 45-65 years with acute or convalescent COVID-19. DNA sequence: TGTGCCAGCAGCTTGTTCCATGACGAGCAGTACTTC. Its coded protein is CASSLFHDEQYF.